The text below deals with one T cell receptor (beta chain). It lacks a known antigen. No qualities accompany the bases; no much larger clone lies one base away. The sample comes from a study of blood T cell repertoires in COVID-19 (dated by TCRdb to about 2020). About the full investigation: Samples covering the acute and convalescent phases of COVID-19 were provided by collaborators in the United States, Italy and Spain. Where HLA class I and class II types were available, the types were taken from metadata supplied by the sample provider, not from assay-based typing. The prospective study material was composed of cDNA or gDNA derived from T cells, B-cell-depleted T cells, or PBMCs. The repertoires were released in a freely available public database meant as a resource for research on the immune response to SARS-CoV-2. A de-identified subject ID, COVID-19 status, age in years and sex were almost always included in the sample metadata. The samples were drawn from the first 160 participants of the ongoing ImmuneRACE study and from about 1,200 subjects provided by 6 global collaborators. Subjects who had been exposed to COVID-19, were actively infected with it, or had recovered from it provided the deeply sampled blood TCRbeta repertoires that made up the dataset.

TCRbeta CDR3 regions were amplified from genomic DNA by means of the immunoSEQ Assay, a bias-controlled multiplex PCR. The study's own analysis went as follows. Within the assay, amplification of reference gene primers was used to estimate how many nucleated cells each sample contained. To quantify the absolute abundance of each unique TCRbeta CDR3 rearrangement, sequence reads were collapsed and filtered. For each sample, productive Simpson clonality was calculated by taking the square root of Simpson's diversity index across productive rearrangements. As stored in TCRdb, this immuneACCESS dataset retains in-frame rearrangements with V and J assigned. A fraction of the clones does not appear; measured against another copy, unresolved V genes explain less than half of the discrepancy, and the remainder lacks a known reason. Clonal size and the V and J genes are those of that table, whereas D and trimming came from the DNA. The sample table shows about 190,000 clones, and around 73% are seen once. Of the sample, 17% falls within the top ten clones.

Overall study outcomes, separate from this receptor: Clinical and demographic metadata were provided uncurated, with the amount varying by source and participant.

The CDR3, from cysteine to phenylalanine, totals 14 residues. Left in the record is the CDR3 DNA by itself, 42 bases read in frame from the first base. The germline ends are 10 bases apart after V is trimmed by 0 bases and J by 4 bases. CDR1 and CDR2, looked up from the germline V gene (reference sequence), are SGHNT and YYREEE. In the prospective study, participants were roughly 18 to 95 years old, resided in approximately 22 geographic areas of the United States, and were enrolled through a virtual design. To assign participants to cohorts, the prospective study relied on clinical history that participants themselves reported in a screening survey and a study questionnaire. Recovered participants in ImmuneRACE Cohort 3 were defined as having two consecutive negative NP/OP PCR tests, clearance from a healthcare professional, or resolution of symptoms. Mobile phlebotomists in the prospective study collected whole blood, serum and a nasopharyngeal or oropharyngeal swab from every participant. Prospective study participants could optionally give additional blood draws and questionnaires over a roughly two-month period. Blood samples from the prospective study were shipped frozen or at room temperature prior to DNA extraction.

This TCR came from a woman aged 45 to 65 who had recovered from COVID-19. The sample comprised PBMCs or T cells enriched from blood (not recorded which). The rearranged segments are TRBV5-4 and TRBJ1-2; 6 matching bases give a weak D call of TRBD1. The DNA reads TGTGCCAGCAGCTTGGATCGGGACATCTATGGCTACACCTTC. Protein translation: CASSLDRDIYGYTF.